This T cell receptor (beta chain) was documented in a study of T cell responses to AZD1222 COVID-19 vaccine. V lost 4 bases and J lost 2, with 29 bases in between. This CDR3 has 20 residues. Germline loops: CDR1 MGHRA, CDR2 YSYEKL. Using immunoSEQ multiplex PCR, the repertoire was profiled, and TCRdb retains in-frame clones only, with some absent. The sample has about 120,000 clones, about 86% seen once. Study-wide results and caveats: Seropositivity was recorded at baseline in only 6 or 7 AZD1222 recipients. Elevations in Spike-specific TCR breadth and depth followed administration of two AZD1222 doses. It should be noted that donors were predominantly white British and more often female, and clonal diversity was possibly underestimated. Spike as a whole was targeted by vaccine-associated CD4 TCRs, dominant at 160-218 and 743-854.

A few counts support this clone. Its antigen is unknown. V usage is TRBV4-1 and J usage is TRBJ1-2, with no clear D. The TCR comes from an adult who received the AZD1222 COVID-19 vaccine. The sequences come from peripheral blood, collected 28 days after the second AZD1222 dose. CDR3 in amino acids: CASSPTTNDDRNGENYGYTF. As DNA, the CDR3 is TGCGCCAGCAGCCCGACGACTAATGATGATCGGAATGGGGAGAACTATGGCTACACCTTC.